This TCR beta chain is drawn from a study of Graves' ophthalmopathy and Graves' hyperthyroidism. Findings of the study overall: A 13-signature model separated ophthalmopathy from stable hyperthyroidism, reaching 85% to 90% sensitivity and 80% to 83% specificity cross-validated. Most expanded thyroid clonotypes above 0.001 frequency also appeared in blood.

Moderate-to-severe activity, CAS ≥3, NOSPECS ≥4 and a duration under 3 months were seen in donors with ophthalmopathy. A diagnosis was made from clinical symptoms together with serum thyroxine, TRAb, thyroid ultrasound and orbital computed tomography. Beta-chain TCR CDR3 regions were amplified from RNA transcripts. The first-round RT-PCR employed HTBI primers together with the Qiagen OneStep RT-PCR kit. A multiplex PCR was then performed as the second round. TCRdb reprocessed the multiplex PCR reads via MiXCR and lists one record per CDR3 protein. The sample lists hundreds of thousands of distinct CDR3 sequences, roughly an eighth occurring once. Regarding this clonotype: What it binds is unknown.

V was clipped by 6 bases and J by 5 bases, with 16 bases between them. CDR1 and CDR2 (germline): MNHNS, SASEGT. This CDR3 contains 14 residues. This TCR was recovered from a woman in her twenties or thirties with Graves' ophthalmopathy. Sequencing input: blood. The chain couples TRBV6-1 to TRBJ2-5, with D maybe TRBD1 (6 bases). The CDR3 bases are TGTGCCAGCAGCGGTTCTTGGGGGCGGGAGACCCAGTACTTC. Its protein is CASSGSWGRETQYF.